This entry is about one TCR beta chain. The antigen is undetermined. The data were obtained in a study of T cell repertoires in cytomegalovirus infection. Study overall: Signatures in public TCR beta sequences pointed to both CMV infection and matching HLA type. Study-wide results and limits: Pooled public TCR beta family frequency picked out CMV carriers with the relevant HLA. HLA-C-restricted CMV clonotypes gave the most frequent clonotype in two of eight donors.

TCRdb re-called the reads through MiXCR, storing one row per CDR3 protein. The sample shows about 890,000 distinct CDR3 sequences, roughly a third of them seen only once. The CDR3 sequence is 15 residues long. Germline assignment: CDR1 SGHVS and CDR2 FQNEAQ. The V and J ends lost 6 bases and 5 bases, in that order; junction bases with no gene match: 13. The sequence derives from a human donor in good health (CMV status not recorded). Some clones in this sample may be carry-over from other donors' samples. The sample consisted of cultured CD8+ T cells from PBMCs, taken from culture after CMV antigen stimulation. The rearrangement links TRBV7-8 to TRBJ2-7, with 7 bases fitting TRBD1. CDR3 sequence (DNA): TGTGCCAGCAGTAAAGAGGGGGCCAAATGGGACGAGCAGTACTTC. Translated, it gives CASSKEGAKWDEQYF.